The present entry profiles one T cell receptor (beta chain) with its context. Per the original methods: By means of reference gene primer amplification, nucleated cell counts were estimated. The assay was immunoSEQ multiplex PCR, and TCRdb's table has in-frame clones only and misses some. The V and J calls and clone size come from that table; D and trimming were worked out from the DNA. The sample lists 300,000 to 450,000 clones, roughly nine tenths occurring once. The sample comes from a study of blood T cell repertoires in COVID-19. Turning to the study itself: COVID-19 samples from acute and convalescent phases originated in the United States, Italy and Spain.

Seattle cases were enrolled at active infection and followed longitudinally. The ends were cut back, 0 bases at V and 9 bases at J, with 11 bases in the middle. The germline V gene has CDR1 KGHDR and CDR2 SFDVKD. The CDR3 spans 13 residues. The rearrangement uses TRBV24-1 and TRBJ2-7, with D perhaps matching TRBD1 (5 bases). The sample consisted of peripheral blood. The TCR originated in a woman aged 60 to 75 with COVID-19, enrolled during active disease. CDR3 protein: CATSDLSTQGQYF. Written as DNA, the CDR3 is TGTGCCACCAGTGATTTGTCGACCCAGGGGCAGTACTTC.